The next 27 T cell receptor beta chains were all read from a single sample in a study of identical twins (TCRdb year 2016). Libraries were prepared through 5' RACE. Instrument on record: Illumina HiSeq 2000. TCRdb itself trimmed the public reads at Q25 with fastp, ran MiXCR and retained productive beta chains. Here each entry gathers all rows of one CDR3 protein and keeps the most common genes and DNA. This sample holds hundreds of thousands of distinct CDR3 sequences; roughly an eighth were observed only once. About 1.5% of the sample is in the top ten clones. These data also formed part of another study, on yellow fever vaccine responses in identical twins.

Sequenced input: PBMCs. The receptor source for this set is a woman aged 18-29 years in good health.

At least ten counts were recorded for this clonotype. The V gene is TRBV12-3 or TRBV12-4, the J gene TRBJ1-2, with D perhaps TRBD1 (6 bases). The CDR3 consists of 15 residues. The V end lost 5 bases, the J end lost 6 bases, and 19 bases lay between the germline ends. CDR3 sequence reads: CASSPRGGRYHGYTF. The CDR3 DNA is TGTGCCAGCAGTCCAAGGGGGGGCAGGTATCATGGCTACACCTTC.

This chain joins TRBV20-1 and TRBJ2-3; either TRBD1 or TRBD2 may supply D (6 bases each). V lost 5 bases to trimming and J lost 1 base, with 13 bases between them. The CDR3 runs 14 residues. CDR1 is DFQATT, CDR2 SNEGSKA, per germline (reference sequence). The CDR3 here is CSAEPGARTDTQYF. In nucleotides, the CDR3 is TGCAGTGCTGAGCCGGGGGCGCGCACAGATACGCAGTATTTT.

This clonotype was detected only a few times. V and J are TRBV12-3 or TRBV12-4 and TRBJ2-3; 9 bases agree with TRBD2. The CDR3 has 16 residues. V gave up 4 bases and J gave up 4 bases; unmatched junction bases: 9. The CDR3 region has the DNA TGTGCCAGCAGTTCGGGTAGCGGGAGAGGGGCAGATACGCAGTATTTT. As protein: CASSSGSGRGADTQYF.

This clonotype was seen more than once but under ten times. CDR3 DNA sequence: TGTGCCAGCAGCCAATATACCGGGACAGGGAACACCGGGGAGCTGTTTTTT. This gives the protein CASSQYTGTGNTGELFF. The chain carries TRBV14 and TRBJ2-2; 8 nucleotides match TRBD1. The CDR3 is made up of 17 amino acids. The V gene's germline CDR1 is SGHDN and CDR2 FVKESK. V trimming: 2 bases; J trimming: 1 base; junction bases outside the gene matches: 6.

This clonotype was seen more than once but under ten times. The chain links TRBV20-1 to TRBJ1-1, with TRBD1 as a possible D gene (5 bases). CDR1 is DFQATT and CDR2 is SNEGSKA in the germline V gene (reference sequence). With 6 bases removed from V and 2 bases from J, the gap between germline ends came to 19 bases. The CDR3 has 15 amino acids. CDR3 DNA sequence: TGCAGTGCCGATACTTCCTTGGGGGTCAACACTGAAGCTTTCTTT. This codes for CSADTSLGVNTEAFF.

The rearrangement links TRBV6-5 to TRBJ2-1, with a weak D call TRBD2 (5 bases). Per germline, CDR1 MNHEY and CDR2 SVGAGI. The length of the CDR3 is 17 residues. Trimming took 2 bases from V and 2 from J, leaving 16 bases between them. The CDR3 loop reads CASSYLRDSQTYNEQFF. CDR3 coding DNA: TGTGCCAGCAGTTACCTCCGGGATTCACAAACCTACAATGAGCAGTTCTTC.

This chain joins TRBV7-2 and TRBJ1-6, with a tentative D call TRBD1 (5 bases). The CDR3 sequence is 15 residues long. CDR1 and CDR2 (germline): SGHTA, FQGNSA. Trimming shortened V by 5 bases and J by 6 bases, and 14 bases separated the two germline ends. The DNA of the CDR3 is TGTGCCAGCAGCCCCGGTCGGGACCCTAATTCACCCCTCCACTTT. Translating it yields CASSPGRDPNSPLHF.

The rearrangement joins TRBV27 to TRBJ1-4; possibly TRBD1 for D (5 bases). The CDR3 covers 12 residues. Germline V lookup: CDR1 MNHEY, CDR2 SMNVEV (reference sequence). V was shortened by 9 bases and J by 10 bases, with 15 bases between the two germline ends. The CDR3 sequence: CASGEGVGKLFF. The DNA for the CDR3 is TGTGCCAGTGGGGAAGGGGTTGGAAAACTGTTTTTT.

The chain links TRBV7-9 to TRBJ2-3; 8 bases line up with TRBD2. CDR1 and CDR2 from the germline V gene are SEHNR and FQNEAQ (reference sequence). The CDR3 totals 16 residues. The V and J ends lost 2 bases and 4 bases, in that order; junction bases with no gene match: 8. The CDR3 DNA is TGTGCCAGCAGCTTATACGGGGCGGGAGGCTCAGATACGCAGTATTTT. Translation gives CASSLYGAGGSDTQYF.

This clonotype was detected only a few times. This chain links TRBV3-1 with TRBJ2-5; 7 positions agree with TRBD1. Germline loops: CDR1 LGHDT, CDR2 YNNKEL (reference sequence). J lost 1 base, V lost 4 bases, and 3 bases had no gene match. This CDR3 contains 14 residues. CDR3 residues: CASSPTGRQETQYF. CDR3 nucleotides: TGTGCCAGCAGCCCGACAGGGCGCCAAGAGACCCAGTACTTC.

The gene calls are TRBV2 and TRBJ2-7; 12 bases are a match to TRBD2. V lost 6 bases, J lost 7 bases, and 19 bases stayed unmatched. The CDR3 contains 18 residues. Germline CDR1 and CDR2: SNHLY and FYNNEI. In DNA, the CDR3 is TGTGCCAGCAGGGGCCGGTCTCTAGCGGGAGGGCCTCTGAGGGAGCAGTACTTC. Encoded protein: CASRGRSLAGGPLREQYF.

The rearrangement uses TRBV6-1 and TRBJ2-3, with TRBD2 matching 10 bases. CDR3 length: 16 amino acids. V was clipped by 7 bases and J by 3 bases; unmatched bases: 10. CDR1 and CDR2 from the germline V gene are MNHNS and SASEGT. The CDR3 protein is CASTPPGLAITDTQYF. CDR3 sequence (DNA): TGTGCCAGCACCCCACCGGGACTAGCGATAACAGATACGCAGTATTTT.

The gene calls are TRBV20-1 and TRBJ1-1, with 7 bases that match TRBD1. Germline CDR1 reads DFQATT; CDR2 reads SNEGSKA (reference sequence). This CDR3 comprises 11 residues. Trimming at V came to 3 bases and at J to 7 bases, leaving 2 bases not matched to a gene. The CDR3 region has the DNA TGCAGTGCTAGTCAGGGGGATGAAGCTTTCTTT. It is translated as CSASQGDEAFF.

This clonotype was recorded a few times. V usage is TRBV28 and J usage is TRBJ1-1; D not resolved. Between the trimmed V and J ends, which lost 6 bases and 10 bases, there was a span of 15 bases. There are 12 residues in the CDR3. Germline loops: CDR1 MDHEN, CDR2 SYDVKM. The CDR3 DNA follows: TGTGCCAGCAGGAGAAAAACGGGAGTAGCTTTCTTT. Translation: CASRRKTGVAFF.

The rearrangement joins TRBV5-1 to TRBJ2-1; 9 bases fit TRBD2. This CDR3 is 17 amino acids long. The trim removed 0 bases at V and 3 bases at J, leaving 7 bases unmatched. From germline, CDR1 is SGHRS and CDR2 YFSETQ. CDR3 protein: CASSLAYSGSGYNEQFF. The CDR3 region has the DNA TGCGCCAGCAGCTTGGCCTATAGCGGGAGTGGCTACAATGAGCAGTTCTTC.

This clonotype has just a few counts. The V and J genes are TRBV20-1 and TRBJ2-1, with D perhaps TRBD2 (6 bases). Germline CDR1 reads DFQATT; CDR2 reads SNEGSKA (reference sequence). The CDR3 runs 13 residues. V was cut by 1 base and J by 6 bases, with 10 bases left in between. This CDR3 is CSARVGGVNEQFF. CDR3 bases: TGCAGTGCTAGAGTGGGGGGAGTCAATGAGCAGTTCTTC.

This clonotype was counted only a few times. The chain links TRBV20-1 to TRBJ2-5, with 7 bases fitting TRBD1. V dropped 6 bases and J dropped 3; count of bases not matched to a gene: 16. Germline V gene sequence: CDR1 DFQATT, CDR2 SNEGSKA (reference sequence). The CDR3 totals 16 residues. The CDR3 loop is CSATKTGLGTKETQYF. The CDR3 coding sequence is TGCAGTGCGACAAAGACAGGGTTGGGCACTAAAGAGACCCAGTACTTC.

The chain couples TRBV28 to TRBJ1-2; D is ambiguous. Germline CDR1 reads MDHEN; CDR2 reads SYDVKM. This CDR3 has 14 amino acids. Trimming took 4 bases from V and 2 from J, leaving 11 bases between them. CDR3 amino acids: CASSYADSNYGYTF. CDR3 sequence (DNA): TGTGCCAGCAGTTACGCGGACTCGAACTATGGCTACACCTTC.

On this clonotype: Compared with germline, one end of the junction differs, possibly owing to a read error. The chain recombines TRBV5-7 with TRBJ2-1; TRBD1 might be the D (5 bases). TRBV5-7 belongs to the ORF category, with a function that is uncertain. This CDR3 spans 17 amino acids. In DNA form, the CDR3 reads TGTGCCAGGAGCTTGGGGCTCAGGCGCATATCCTACAATGAGCAGTTCTTC. Amino acid sequence: CARSLGLRRISYNEQFF.

The table lists this clonotype with a few counts. The chain is built from TRBV20-1 and TRBJ2-7; 8 nucleotides agree with TRBD2. Losses at the gene ends were 0 bases for V and 0 bases for J; bases not matched to a gene: 1. Germline-derived CDR1 and CDR2 are DFQATT and SNEGSKA (reference sequence). The CDR3 sequence is 14 residues long. The CDR3 sequence: CSAREGTSSYEQYF. Here the CDR3 DNA reads TGCAGTGCTAGAGAAGGGACTAGCTCCTACGAGCAGTACTTC.

This chain connects TRBV7-8 to TRBJ2-5, with TRBD2 matching over 14 bases. With V trimmed by 5 bases and J by 5 bases, 13 bases remained unmatched. The germline V gene has CDR1 SGHVS and CDR2 FQNEAQ. The CDR3 consists of 18 residues. The CDR3 is CASSLIPGTSGGRETQYF. As DNA, the CDR3 is TGTGCCAGCAGCCTTATTCCCGGGACTAGCGGGGGACGGGAGACCCAGTACTTC.

This clonotype has more than one count but fewer than ten. The V gene is TRBV5-4, the J gene TRBJ2-3, with 9 positions matching TRBD2. With 4 bases clipped from V and 4 bases from J, the junction kept 4 bases outside the gene matches. In germline, CDR1 is SGHNT, CDR2 YYREEE (reference sequence). The CDR3 loop spans 14 amino acids. CDR3 sequence (DNA): TGTGCCAGCAGCACCCTAGCGGGATCAGATACGCAGTATTTT. Its protein is CASSTLAGSDTQYF.

This clonotype was counted only a few times. This chain connects TRBV5-6 to TRBJ2-7; tentative D call: TRBD2 (7 bases). The CDR3 sequence is 17 residues long. Trimming took 1 base from V and 2 from J, leaving 19 bases between them. Germline values: CDR1 SGHDT, CDR2 YYEEEE. The CDR3 spells CASSLWGGAGAPYEQYV. The CDR3 bases are TGTGCCAGCAGCTTGTGGGGGGGGGCAGGGGCACCCTACGAGCAGTACGTC.

The V gene is TRBV3-1, the J gene TRBJ2-4; 9 nucleotides agree with TRBD2. From germline, CDR1 is LGHDT and CDR2 YNNKEL (reference sequence). V lost 0 bases, J lost 7 bases, and 10 bases stayed unmatched. The CDR3 contains 17 residues. CDR3 nucleotide sequence: TGTGCCAGCAGCCAAGATCGGGGTAGCGGGAGCCCGAACATTCAGTACTTC. It is translated as CASSQDRGSGSPNIQYF.

The chain combines TRBV9 with TRBJ2-2; D call uncertain. V lost 3 bases and J lost 0, with 9 bases in between. From germline, CDR1 is SGDLS and CDR2 YYNGEE. The CDR3 contains 15 residues. The CDR3 DNA reads TGTGCCAGCAGCGACTCTCTCGCGAACACCGGGGAGCTGTTTTTT. Its protein product is CASSDSLANTGELFF.

A few counts support this clonotype. The chain carries TRBV5-1 and TRBJ2-6; weak D call: TRBD1 (5 bases). This CDR3 spans 15 amino acids. CDR1 is SGHRS and CDR2 is YFSETQ in the germline V gene. Trimming stripped 0 bases from V and 4 bases from J, with 8 bases between. The CDR3 region has the DNA TGCGCCAGCAGCTTGGCAGGGAACGGGGCCAACGTCCTGACTTTC. Its translation: CASSLAGNGANVLTF.

This clonotype was picked up a small number of times. The chain employs TRBV11-1 and TRBJ2-3; tentative D call: TRBD1 (6 bases). Germline assignment: CDR1 SGHAT and CDR2 FQDESV (reference sequence). The ends were cut back, 3 bases at V and 8 bases at J, with 18 bases in the middle. The CDR3 contains 15 residues. CDR3 protein: CASSLAGTTWGTQYF. In nucleotides, the CDR3 is TGTGCCAGCAGCTTGGCCGGGACAACTTGGGGTACGCAGTATTTT.